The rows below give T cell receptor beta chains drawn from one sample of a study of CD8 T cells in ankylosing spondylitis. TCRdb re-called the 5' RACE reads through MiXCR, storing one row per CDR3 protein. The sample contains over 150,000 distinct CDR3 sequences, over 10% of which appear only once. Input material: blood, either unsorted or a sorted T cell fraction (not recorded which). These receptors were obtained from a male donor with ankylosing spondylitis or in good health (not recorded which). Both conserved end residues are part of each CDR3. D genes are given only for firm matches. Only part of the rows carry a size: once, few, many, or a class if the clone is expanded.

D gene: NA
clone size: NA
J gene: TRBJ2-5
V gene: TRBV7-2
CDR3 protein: CASSPGYLQETQYF
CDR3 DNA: TGTGCCAGCAGTCCGGGATACCTCCAAGAGACCCAGTACTTC

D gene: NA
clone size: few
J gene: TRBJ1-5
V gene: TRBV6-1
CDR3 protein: CAIHDLESQPQHF
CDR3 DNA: TGTGCCATCCACGACCTCGAGTCTCAGCCCCAGCATTTT

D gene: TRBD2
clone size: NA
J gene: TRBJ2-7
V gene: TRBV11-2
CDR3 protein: CASSLGGGGLANEQYF
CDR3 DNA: TGTGCCAGCAGCTTAGGGGGGGGTGGGCTAGCGAACGAGCAGTACTTC

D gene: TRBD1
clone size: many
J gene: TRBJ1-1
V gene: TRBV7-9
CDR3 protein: CASSLVKTGRTEAFF
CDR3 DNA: TGTGCCAGCAGCTTAGTAAAGACAGGGAGGACTGAAGCTTTCTTT

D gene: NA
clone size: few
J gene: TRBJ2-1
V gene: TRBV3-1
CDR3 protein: CASSQVGGVVINEQFF
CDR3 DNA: TGTGCCAGCAGCCAAGTCGGTGGGGTGGTGATAAATGAGCAGTTCTTC

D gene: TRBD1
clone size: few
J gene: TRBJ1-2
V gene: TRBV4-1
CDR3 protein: CASSQDRDRSNYGYTF
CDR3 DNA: TGCGCCAGCAGCCAAGACAGGGACAGATCTAACTATGGCTACACCTTC

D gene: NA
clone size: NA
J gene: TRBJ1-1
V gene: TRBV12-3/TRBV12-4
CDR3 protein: CASSLGEASTEAFF
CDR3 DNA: TGTGCCAGCAGTTTGGGGGAAGCAAGCACTGAAGCTTTCTTT

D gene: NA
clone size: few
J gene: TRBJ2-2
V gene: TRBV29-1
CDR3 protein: CSALAGTPKGELFF
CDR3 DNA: TGCAGCGCTCTTGCCGGGACCCCTAAGGGGGAGCTGTTTTTT

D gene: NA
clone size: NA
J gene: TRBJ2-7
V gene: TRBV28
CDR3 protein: CASRGGTVSYEQYF
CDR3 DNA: TGTGCCAGCAGAGGCGGGACAGTCTCCTACGAGCAGTACTTC

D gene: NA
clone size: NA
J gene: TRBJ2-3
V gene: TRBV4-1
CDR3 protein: CASSQDPDPDTQYF
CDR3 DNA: TGCGCCAGCAGCCAAGACCCGGACCCAGATACGCAGTATTTT

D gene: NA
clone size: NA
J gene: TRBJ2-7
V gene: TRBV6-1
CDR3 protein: CASSEWLGGSYEQYF
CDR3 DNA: TGTGCCAGCAGTGAATGGCTGGGGGGATCCTACGAGCAGTACTTC

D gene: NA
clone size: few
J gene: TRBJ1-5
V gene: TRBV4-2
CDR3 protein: CASSQLGGENQPQHF
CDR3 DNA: TGTGCCAGCAGCCAACTAGGAGGGGAAAATCAGCCCCAGCATTTT

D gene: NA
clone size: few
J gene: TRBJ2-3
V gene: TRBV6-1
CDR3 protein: CASSVSEGGADTQYF
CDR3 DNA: TGTGCCAGCAGTGTCTCCGAGGGGGGCGCAGATACGCAGTATTTT

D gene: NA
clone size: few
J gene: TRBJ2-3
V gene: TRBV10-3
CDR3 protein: CAISETGQPTDTQYF
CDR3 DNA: TGTGCCATCAGTGAGACCGGACAGCCCACAGATACGCAGTATTTT

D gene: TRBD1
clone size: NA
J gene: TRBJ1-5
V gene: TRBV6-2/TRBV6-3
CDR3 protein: CASSHGTGGRESNQPQHF
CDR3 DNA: TGTGCCAGCAGCCACGGGACAGGGGGCCGGGAAAGCAATCAGCCCCAGCATTTT

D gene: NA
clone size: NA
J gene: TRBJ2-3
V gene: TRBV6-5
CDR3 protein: CASSYQTLRVPTSDTQYF
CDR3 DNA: TGTGCCAGCAGTTACCAGACCCTCAGGGTACCAACCTCAGATACGCAGTATTTT

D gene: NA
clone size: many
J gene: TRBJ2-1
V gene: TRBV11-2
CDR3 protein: CASSLSFLNEQFF
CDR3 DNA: TGTGCCAGCAGCTTAAGCTTTTTAAATGAGCAGTTCTTC

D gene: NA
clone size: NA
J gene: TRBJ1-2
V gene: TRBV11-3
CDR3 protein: CASSPSGAGYGYTF
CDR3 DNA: TGTGCCAGCAGCCCGTCGGGGGCCGGGTATGGCTACACCTTC

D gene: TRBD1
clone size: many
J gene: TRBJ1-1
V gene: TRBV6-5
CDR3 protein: CASSSGAGGNTEAFF
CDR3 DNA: TGTGCCAGCAGTTCTGGAGCAGGGGGGAACACTGAAGCTTTCTTT

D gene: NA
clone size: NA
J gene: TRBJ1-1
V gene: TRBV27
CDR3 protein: CASSASGGAVAEAFF
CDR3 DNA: TGTGCCAGCAGCGCCTCCGGGGGGGCGGTGGCTGAAGCTTTCTTT

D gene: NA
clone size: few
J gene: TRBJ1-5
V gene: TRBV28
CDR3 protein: CASSKNQPQHF
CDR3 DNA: TGTGCCAGCAGTAAGAATCAGCCCCAGCATTTT

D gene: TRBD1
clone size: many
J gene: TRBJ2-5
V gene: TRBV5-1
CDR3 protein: CASSDGQGEETQYF
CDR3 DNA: TGCGCCAGCAGCGACGGACAGGGTGAAGAGACCCAGTACTTC

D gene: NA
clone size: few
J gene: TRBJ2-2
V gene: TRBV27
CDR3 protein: CASSYTDLYTGELFF
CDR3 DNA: TGTGCCAGCAGTTATACGGACCTTTACACCGGGGAGCTGTTTTTT

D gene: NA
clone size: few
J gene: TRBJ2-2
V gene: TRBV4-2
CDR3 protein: CASSQEDLRGSTGELFF
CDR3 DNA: TGTGCCAGCAGCCAAGAAGACTTGCGGGGATCCACGGGGGAGCTGTTTTTT

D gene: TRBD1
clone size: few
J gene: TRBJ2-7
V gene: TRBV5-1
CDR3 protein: CASSVGQGTGEQYF
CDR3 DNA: TGCGCCAGCAGCGTGGGACAGGGAACGGGCGAGCAGTACTTC

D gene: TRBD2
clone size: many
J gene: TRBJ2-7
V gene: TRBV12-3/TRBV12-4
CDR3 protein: CASRPLEAGGRAEQYF
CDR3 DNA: TGTGCCAGCAGGCCCCTTGAGGCGGGAGGGCGGGCCGAGCAGTACTTC

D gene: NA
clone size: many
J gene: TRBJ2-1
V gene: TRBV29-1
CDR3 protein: CSVERAGISYNEQFF
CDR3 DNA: TGCAGCGTTGAAAGGGCAGGGATTTCCTACAATGAGCAGTTCTTC

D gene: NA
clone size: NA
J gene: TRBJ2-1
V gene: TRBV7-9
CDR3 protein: CASSLEPDEQFF
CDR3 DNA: TGTGCCAGCAGCCTAGAACCTGATGAGCAGTTCTTC

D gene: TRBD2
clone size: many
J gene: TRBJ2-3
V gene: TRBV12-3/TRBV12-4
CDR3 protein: CASTPGLASDTQYF
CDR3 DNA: TGTGCCAGCACCCCTGGACTAGCTTCCGATACGCAGTATTTT

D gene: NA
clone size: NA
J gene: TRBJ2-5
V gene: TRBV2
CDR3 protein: CASSEGFRSQETQYF
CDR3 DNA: TGTGCCAGCAGTGAAGGTTTCAGGTCCCAAGAGACCCAGTACTTC

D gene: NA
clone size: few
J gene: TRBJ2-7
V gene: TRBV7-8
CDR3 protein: CASSFRDSTYEQYF
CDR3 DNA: TGTGCCAGCAGCTTCCGGGACTCGACTTACGAGCAGTACTTC

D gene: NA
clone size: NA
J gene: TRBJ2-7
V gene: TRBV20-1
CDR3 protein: CSARTAEGYEQYF
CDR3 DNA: TGCAGTGCTAGAACAGCGGAGGGGTACGAGCAGTACTTC

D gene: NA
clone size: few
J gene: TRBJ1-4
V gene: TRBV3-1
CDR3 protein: CASSPPDSSEKLFF
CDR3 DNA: TGTGCCAGCAGTCCCCCGGACAGTAGCGAAAAACTGTTTTTT

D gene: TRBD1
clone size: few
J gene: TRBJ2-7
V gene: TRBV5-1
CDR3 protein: CASSLGDRGGEYEQYF
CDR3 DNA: TGCGCCAGCAGCTTAGGGGACAGGGGGGGAGAGTACGAGCAGTACTTC

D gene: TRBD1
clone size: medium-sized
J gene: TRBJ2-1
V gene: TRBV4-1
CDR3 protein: CASSQTTQNRGNEQFF
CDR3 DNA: TGCGCCAGCAGCCAAACGACACAGAACAGGGGGAATGAGCAGTTCTTC

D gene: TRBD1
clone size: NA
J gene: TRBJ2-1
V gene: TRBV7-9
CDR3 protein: CASSGGRQGVRGEQFF
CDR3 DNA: TGTGCCAGCAGCGGCGGACGGCAGGGGGTGAGGGGTGAGCAGTTCTTC

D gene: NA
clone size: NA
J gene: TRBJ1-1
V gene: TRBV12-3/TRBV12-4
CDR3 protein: CASSLIGGGTEAFF
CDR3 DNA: TGTGCCAGCAGTTTAATTGGGGGTGGCACTGAAGCTTTCTTT

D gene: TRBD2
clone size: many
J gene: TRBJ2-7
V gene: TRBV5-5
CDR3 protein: CASSPQDSGIHEQYF
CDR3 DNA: TGTGCCAGCAGCCCTCAGGATAGCGGGATCCACGAGCAGTACTTC

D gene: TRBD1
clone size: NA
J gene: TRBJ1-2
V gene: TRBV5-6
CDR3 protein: CASSWDRDYGYTF
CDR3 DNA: TGTGCCAGCAGCTGGGACAGAGACTATGGCTACACCTTC

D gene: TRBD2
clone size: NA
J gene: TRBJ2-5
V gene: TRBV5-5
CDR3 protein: CASSLPSGGQETQYF
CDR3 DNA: TGTGCCAGCAGCTTACCTAGCGGGGGTCAAGAGACCCAGTACTTC

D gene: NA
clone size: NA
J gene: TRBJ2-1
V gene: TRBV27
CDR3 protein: CASSPYSGRNNEQFF
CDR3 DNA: TGTGCCAGCAGTCCCTACTCGGGCCGTAACAATGAGCAGTTCTTC

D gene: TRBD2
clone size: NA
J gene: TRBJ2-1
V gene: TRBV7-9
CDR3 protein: CASSRTSGHNEQFF
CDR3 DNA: TGTGCCAGCAGTCGGACTAGCGGACACAATGAGCAGTTCTTC

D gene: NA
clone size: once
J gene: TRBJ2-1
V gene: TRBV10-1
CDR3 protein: CASNQSGGYNEQFF
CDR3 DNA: TGCGCCAGCAACCAATCTGGGGGATACAATGAGCAGTTCTTC

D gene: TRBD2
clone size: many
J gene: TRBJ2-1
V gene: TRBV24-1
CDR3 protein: CATSGTSGDNEQFF
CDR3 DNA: TGTGCCACCAGTGGGACTAGCGGGGACAATGAGCAGTTCTTC

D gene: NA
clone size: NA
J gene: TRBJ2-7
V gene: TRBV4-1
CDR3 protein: CASSQLDSNSYEQYF
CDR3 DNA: TGCGCCAGCAGCCAATTAGACAGTAACTCCTACGAGCAGTACTTC

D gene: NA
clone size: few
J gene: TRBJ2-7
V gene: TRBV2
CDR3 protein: CASSSGRSSPYEQYF
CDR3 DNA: TGTGCCAGCAGTTCGGGACGCTCTTCACCCTACGAGCAGTACTTC

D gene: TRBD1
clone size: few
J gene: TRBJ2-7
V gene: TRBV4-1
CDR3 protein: CASSQDAGQGSEQYF
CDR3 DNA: TGCGCCAGCAGCCAAGATGCAGGACAGGGAAGTGAGCAGTACTTC

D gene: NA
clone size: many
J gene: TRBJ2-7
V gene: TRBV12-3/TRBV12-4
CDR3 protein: CASSFNSYEQYF
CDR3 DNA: TGTGCCAGCAGTTTCAACTCCTACGAGCAGTACTTC

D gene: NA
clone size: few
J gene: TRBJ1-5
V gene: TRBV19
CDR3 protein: CASSILTGSNQPQHF
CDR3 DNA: TGTGCCAGTAGTATATTGACAGGAAGCAATCAGCCCCAGCATTTT

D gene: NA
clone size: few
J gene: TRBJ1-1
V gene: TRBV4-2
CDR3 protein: CASSQVLGNTEAFF
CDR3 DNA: TGTGCCAGCAGCCAGGTTCTCGGGAACACTGAAGCTTTCTTT

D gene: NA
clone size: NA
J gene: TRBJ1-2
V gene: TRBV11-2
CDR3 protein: CASSGALYGYTF
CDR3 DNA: TGTGCCAGCAGCGGGGCACTCTATGGCTACACCTTC

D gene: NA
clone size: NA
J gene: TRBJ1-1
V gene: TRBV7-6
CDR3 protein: CASSSHLGGDTEAFF
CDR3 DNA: TGTGCCAGCAGCTCCCACTTGGGGGGTGACACTGAAGCTTTCTTT

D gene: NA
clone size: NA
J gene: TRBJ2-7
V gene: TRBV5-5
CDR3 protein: CASSFTGLEQYF
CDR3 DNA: TGTGCCAGCAGCTTTACTGGGCTGGAGCAGTACTTC